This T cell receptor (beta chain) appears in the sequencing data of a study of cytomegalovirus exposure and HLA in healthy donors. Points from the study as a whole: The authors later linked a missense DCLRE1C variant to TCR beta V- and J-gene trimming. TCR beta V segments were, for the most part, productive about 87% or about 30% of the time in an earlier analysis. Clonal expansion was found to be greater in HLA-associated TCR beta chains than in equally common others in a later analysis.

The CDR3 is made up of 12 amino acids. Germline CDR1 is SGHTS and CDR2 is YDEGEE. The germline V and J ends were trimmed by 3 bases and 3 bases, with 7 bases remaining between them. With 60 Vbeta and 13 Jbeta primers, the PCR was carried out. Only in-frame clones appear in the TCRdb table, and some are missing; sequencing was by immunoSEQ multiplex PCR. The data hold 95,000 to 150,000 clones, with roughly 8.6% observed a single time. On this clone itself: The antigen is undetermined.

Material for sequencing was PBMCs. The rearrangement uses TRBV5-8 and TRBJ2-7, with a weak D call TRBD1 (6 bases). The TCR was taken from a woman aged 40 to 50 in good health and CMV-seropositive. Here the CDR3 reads CASSSRGYEQYF. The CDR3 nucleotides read TGTGCCAGCAGCTCCAGGGGCTACGAGCAGTACTTC.